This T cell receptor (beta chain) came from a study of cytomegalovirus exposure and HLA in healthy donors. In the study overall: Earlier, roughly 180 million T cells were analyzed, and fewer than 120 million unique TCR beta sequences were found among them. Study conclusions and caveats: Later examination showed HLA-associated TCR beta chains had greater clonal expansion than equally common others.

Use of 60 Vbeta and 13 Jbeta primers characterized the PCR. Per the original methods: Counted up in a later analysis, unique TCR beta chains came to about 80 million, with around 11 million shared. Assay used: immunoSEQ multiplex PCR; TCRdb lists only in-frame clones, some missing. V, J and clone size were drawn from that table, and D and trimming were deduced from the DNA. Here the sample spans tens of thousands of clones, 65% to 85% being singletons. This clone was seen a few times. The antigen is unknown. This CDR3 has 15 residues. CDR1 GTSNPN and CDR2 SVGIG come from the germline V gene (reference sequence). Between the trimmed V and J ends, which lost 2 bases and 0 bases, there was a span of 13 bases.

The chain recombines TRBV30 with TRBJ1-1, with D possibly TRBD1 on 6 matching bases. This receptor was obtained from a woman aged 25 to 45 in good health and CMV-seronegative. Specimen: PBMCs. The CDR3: CAWSNPGDLNTEAFF. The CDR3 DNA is TGTGCCTGGAGTAATCCAGGGGACCTGAACACTGAAGCTTTCTTT.